This TCR beta chain is drawn from a study of spatial heterogeneity in lung cancer. At the level of the study: Detection consistently captured more beta-chain sequences than alpha-chain sequences.

TCR cDNA molecules each carried a unique molecular identifier. TCRdb re-derived calls from the 5' RACE reads in MiXCR, one entry per CDR3 protein. The sample contains tens of thousands of distinct CDR3 sequences, roughly an eighth of which appear only once. Regarding time point: sample taken at primary tumor resection. The donors were 72 patients with non-small cell lung cancer that was early-stage and untreated. Researchers sequenced whole RNA taken from tumor, nontumor lung or frozen PBMC without sorting. The CDR3 is 18 amino acids. Trimming stripped 2 bases from V and 0 bases from J, with 18 bases between. The germline V gene has CDR1 LGHNA and CDR2 YSLEER.

This TCR was recovered from a male donor with early-stage non-small cell lung cancer. The sequencing used PBMCs, collected at surgery. V gene TRBV4-3 combines with J gene TRBJ2-3, with no clear D. This chain's CDR3 is CASSQSPPTQLSTDTQYF. CDR3 coding DNA: TGCGCCAGCAGCCAAAGTCCCCCCACCCAGCTTAGCACAGATACGCAGTATTTT.